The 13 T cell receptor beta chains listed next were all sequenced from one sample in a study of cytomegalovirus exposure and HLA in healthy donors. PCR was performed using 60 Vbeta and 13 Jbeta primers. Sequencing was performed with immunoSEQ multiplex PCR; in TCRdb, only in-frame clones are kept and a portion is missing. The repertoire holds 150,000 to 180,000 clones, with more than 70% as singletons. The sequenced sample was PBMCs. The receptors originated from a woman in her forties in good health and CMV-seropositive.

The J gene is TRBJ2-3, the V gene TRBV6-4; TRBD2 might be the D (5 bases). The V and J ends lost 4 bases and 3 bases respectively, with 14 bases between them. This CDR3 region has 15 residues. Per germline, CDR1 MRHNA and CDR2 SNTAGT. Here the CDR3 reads CASSVEGVRTDTQYF. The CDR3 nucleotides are TGTGCCAGCAGTGTTGAGGGAGTACGGACAGATACGCAGTATTTT.

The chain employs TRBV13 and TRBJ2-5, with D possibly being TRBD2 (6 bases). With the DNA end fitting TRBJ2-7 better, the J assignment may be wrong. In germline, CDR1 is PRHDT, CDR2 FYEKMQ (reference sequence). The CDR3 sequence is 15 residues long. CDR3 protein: CASSLGAGSSYEQYF. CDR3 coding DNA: TGTGCCAGCAGCCTGGGCGCGGGGAGCTCCTACGAGCAGTACTTC.

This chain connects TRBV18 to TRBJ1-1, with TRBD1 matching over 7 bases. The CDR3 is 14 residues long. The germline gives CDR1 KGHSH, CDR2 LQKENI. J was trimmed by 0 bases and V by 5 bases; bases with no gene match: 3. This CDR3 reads CASSADRLNTEAFF. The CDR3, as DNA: TGTGCCAGCTCAGCGGACAGGTTGAACACTGAAGCTTTCTTT.

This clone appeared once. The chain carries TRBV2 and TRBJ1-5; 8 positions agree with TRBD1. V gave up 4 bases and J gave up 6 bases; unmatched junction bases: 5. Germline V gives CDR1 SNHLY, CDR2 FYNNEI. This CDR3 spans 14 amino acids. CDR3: CASSGTGRAQPQHF. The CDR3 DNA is TGTGCCAGCAGTGGGACAGGGAGGGCTCAGCCCCAGCATTTT.

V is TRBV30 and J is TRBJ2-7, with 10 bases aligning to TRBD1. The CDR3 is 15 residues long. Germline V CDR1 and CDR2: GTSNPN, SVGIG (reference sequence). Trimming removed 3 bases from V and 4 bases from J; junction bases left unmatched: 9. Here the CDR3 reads CAWRDRGIRSYEQYF. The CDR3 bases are TGTGCCTGGAGGGACAGGGGGATTCGGTCTTACGAGCAGTACTTC.

The CDR3 sequence: CASSLGQMNTEAFF. The CDR3 region has the DNA TGCGCCAGCAGCCTAGGACAAATGAACACTGAAGCTTTCTTT. The chain joins TRBV5-1 to TRBJ1-1; perhaps TRBD1 as D (5 bases). Germline CDR1 reads SGHRS; CDR2 reads YFSETQ. The length of the CDR3 is 14 residues. V gave up 4 bases and J gave up 0 bases, with 10 bases separating them.

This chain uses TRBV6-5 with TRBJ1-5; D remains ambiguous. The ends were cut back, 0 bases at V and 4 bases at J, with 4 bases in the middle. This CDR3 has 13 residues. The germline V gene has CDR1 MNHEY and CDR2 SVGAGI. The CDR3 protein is CASSYSRNQPQHF. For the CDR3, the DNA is TGTGCCAGCAGTTACTCTCGGAATCAGCCCCAGCATTTT.

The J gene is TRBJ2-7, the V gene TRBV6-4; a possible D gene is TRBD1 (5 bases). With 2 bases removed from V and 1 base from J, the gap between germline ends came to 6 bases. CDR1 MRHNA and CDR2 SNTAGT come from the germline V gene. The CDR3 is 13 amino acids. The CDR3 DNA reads TGTGCCAGCAGTGACAACAGGTCCTACGAGCAGTACTTC. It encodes CASSDNRSYEQYF.

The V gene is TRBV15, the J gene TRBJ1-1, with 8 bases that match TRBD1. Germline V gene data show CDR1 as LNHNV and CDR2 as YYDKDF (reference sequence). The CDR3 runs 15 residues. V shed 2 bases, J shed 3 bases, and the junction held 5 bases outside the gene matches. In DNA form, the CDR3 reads TGTGCCACCAGCAGACCATCACAGGGGGACACTGAAGCTTTCTTT. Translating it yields CATSRPSQGDTEAFF.

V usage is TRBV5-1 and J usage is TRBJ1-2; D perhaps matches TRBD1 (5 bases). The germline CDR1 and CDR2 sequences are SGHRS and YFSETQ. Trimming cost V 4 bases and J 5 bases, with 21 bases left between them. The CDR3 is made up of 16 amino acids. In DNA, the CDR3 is TGCGCCAGCAGCCCGGGGGGGACCTCCGTAACTTATGGCTACACCTTC. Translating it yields CASSPGGTSVTYGYTF. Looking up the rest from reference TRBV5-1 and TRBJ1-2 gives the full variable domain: KAGVTQTPRYLIKTRGQQVTLSCSPISGHRSVSWYQQTPGQGLQFLFEYFSETQRNKGNFPGRFSGRQFSNSRSEMNVSTLELGDSALYLCASSPGGTSVTYGYTFGSGTRLTVV.

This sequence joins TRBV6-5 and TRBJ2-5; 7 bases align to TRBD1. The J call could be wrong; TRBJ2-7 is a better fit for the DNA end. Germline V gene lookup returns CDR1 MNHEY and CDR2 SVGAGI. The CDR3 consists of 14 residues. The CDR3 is CASRLQGPSYEQYF. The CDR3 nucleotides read TGTGCCAGCAGGCTACAGGGGCCCTCCTACGAGCAGTACTTC.

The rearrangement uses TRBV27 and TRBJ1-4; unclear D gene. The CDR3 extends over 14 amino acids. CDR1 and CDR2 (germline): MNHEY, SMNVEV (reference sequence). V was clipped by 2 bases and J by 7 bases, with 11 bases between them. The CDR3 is CASSLIAVGEKLFF. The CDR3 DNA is TGTGCCAGCAGTTTAATTGCGGTGGGTGAAAAACTGTTTTTT.

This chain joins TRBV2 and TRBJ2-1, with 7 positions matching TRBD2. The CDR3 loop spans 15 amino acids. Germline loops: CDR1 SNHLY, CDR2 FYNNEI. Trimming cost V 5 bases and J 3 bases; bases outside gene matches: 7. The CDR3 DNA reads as TGTGCCAGCAGTCGGGACTATACCAACTACAATGAGCAGTTCTTC. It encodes CASSRDYTNYNEQFF.